This entry is about one T cell receptor (beta chain). As yet, its antigen is unknown. Germline values: CDR1 SGHVS, CDR2 FQNEAQ. This CDR3 has 15 residues. Germline trimming cut 5 bases from V and 1 base from J; bases unmatched to any gene: 6. The protocol was immunoSEQ multiplex PCR, while the TCRdb copy is restricted to in-frame clones and leaves out a portion. The sample yields about 51,000 clones, about 90% seen once. These data belong to a study of T cell clones after liver transplantation. The study, taken as a whole, reports: In 5 of 8 subjects, circulating graft-donor-reactive CD4 TCRbeta sequences fell significantly after transplant.

The rearrangement joins TRBV7-8 to TRBJ2-5; TRBD2 agrees at 8 bases. The sample consisted of CD8+ T cells from blood, taken 12 months after liver transplant. This sequence originates from a human patient who received a liver transplant. Some of the T cells might come from the graft donor. The chain's CDR3 is CASSPFGRVQETQYF. The CDR3 nucleotides are TGTGCCAGCAGCCCTTTCGGGAGGGTCCAAGAGACCCAGTACTTC.